This TCR beta chain comes out of a study of beta chain features in type 1 diabetes. Study background: On cell yields, gender and age, patients and healthy donors were similar. Study-level points and caveats: Sequencing of cDNA might inflate the share of cells that strongly express TCR. Within each of all four CD4+ subsets, Type 1 diabetes patients had TCRB CDR3s that were moderately but significantly shorter. There was no resolution here of whether HLA type influences TCRB rearrangement.

Expressed TCRB transcripts were sequenced because the entire RNA isolate underwent reverse transcription. Assay used: immunoSEQ multiplex PCR; TCRdb lists only in-frame clones, some missing. Of a few hundred thousand clones in the sample, under 20% were seen once. Every single donor gave one heparinised blood draw, and these averaged about 110 mL. This CDR3 is 15 amino acids long. Germline CDR1 reads ENHRY; CDR2 reads SYGVKD. Trimming took 6 bases from V and 4 from J; bases not matched to a gene: 7. Points on this clone: Its specificity is not known.

The TCR sequence derives from a man aged 30-40 years with type 1 diabetes. What was sequenced was naive CD4+ T cells from blood. The J gene is TRBJ2-3, the V gene TRBV10-3, with 10 bases identical to TRBD1. CDR3 in amino acids: CAIRGDRGEADTQYF. The CDR3, as DNA: TGTGCCATCAGGGGGGACAGGGGAGAGGCAGATACGCAGTATTTT.